These T cell receptor beta chains were read from a single sample in a study of T cell changes during pregnancy in multiple sclerosis. Using immunoSEQ multiplex PCR, the repertoire was profiled, and TCRdb retains in-frame clones only, with some absent. This repertoire shows more than 55,000 clones, 91% found once; its top ten account for under 2.5%. The sample in question was peripheral blood, obtained in the third trimester of pregnancy. All receptors derive from a female donor in good health, enrolled as a control in a pregnancy study. Both conserved end residues are part of each CDR3. Each record gives: CDR3 protein, D gene, J gene, V gene. D genes are given only for firm matches.

CDR3aa: CAAGLGYEPQHF
d_gene: .
j_gene: TRBJ1-5
v_gene: TRBV19

CDR3aa: CASSLGIDRDGYTF
d_gene: .
j_gene: TRBJ1-2
v_gene: TRBV7-9

CDR3aa: CAKEGGDREHTDTQYF
d_gene: TRBD1
j_gene: TRBJ2-3
v_gene: TRBV19

CDR3aa: CASRLGQGQEEQYF
d_gene: TRBD1
j_gene: TRBJ2-7
v_gene: TRBV6-5

CDR3aa: CASSYPGQGAGTEAFF
d_gene: TRBD1
j_gene: TRBJ1-1
v_gene: TRBV5-6

CDR3aa: CAISTRGGTEAFF
d_gene: .
j_gene: TRBJ1-1
v_gene: TRBV10-3

CDR3aa: CAWQIGQGARETQYF
d_gene: TRBD1
j_gene: TRBJ2-5
v_gene: TRBV30

CDR3aa: CTSSPLEAGGPWNTGELFF
d_gene: .
j_gene: TRBJ2-2
v_gene: TRBV1

CDR3aa: CASTLQGNTEAFF
d_gene: .
j_gene: TRBJ1-1
v_gene: TRBV6-6

CDR3aa: CASSVTGAGTEAFF
d_gene: TRBD1
j_gene: TRBJ1-1
v_gene: TRBV19

CDR3aa: CASSLTSGSHNEQFF
d_gene: TRBD2
j_gene: TRBJ2-1
v_gene: TRBV6-4

CDR3aa: CASSGTGDGYTF
d_gene: TRBD1
j_gene: TRBJ1-2
v_gene: TRBV27

CDR3aa: CASSFQGGTEAFF
d_gene: TRBD1
j_gene: TRBJ1-1
v_gene: TRBV27

CDR3aa: CASSRDRDEKLFF
d_gene: TRBD1
j_gene: TRBJ1-4
v_gene: TRBV10-1

CDR3aa: CASSLARGGSGAGELFF
d_gene: TRBD2
j_gene: TRBJ2-2
v_gene: TRBV5-1

CDR3aa: CASSLTGGNQPQHF
d_gene: TRBD1
j_gene: TRBJ1-5
v_gene: TRBV27

CDR3aa: CASSSRTSGRGLTDTQYF
d_gene: TRBD2
j_gene: TRBJ2-3
v_gene: TRBV7-6

CDR3aa: CSVAFQGYAGYTF
d_gene: .
j_gene: TRBJ1-2
v_gene: TRBV29-1

CDR3aa: CASSQDLTGRVETQYF
d_gene: .
j_gene: TRBJ2-5
v_gene: TRBV4-2

CDR3aa: CASSDRSETQYF
d_gene: .
j_gene: TRBJ2-5
v_gene: TRBV2

CDR3aa: CASSLGTGGEKLFF
d_gene: TRBD1
j_gene: TRBJ1-4
v_gene: TRBV5-1

CDR3aa: CASSFMLGGSPNTGELFF
d_gene: TRBD2
j_gene: TRBJ2-2
v_gene: TRBV28

CDR3aa: CASTPGEWGETQYF
d_gene: .
j_gene: TRBJ2-5
v_gene: TRBV19

CDR3aa: CASSGGTGVGNTIYF
d_gene: .
j_gene: TRBJ1-3
v_gene: TRBV9

CDR3aa: CASSENHGQISPLHF
d_gene: .
j_gene: TRBJ1-6
v_gene: TRBV6-1

CDR3aa: CASSQDGEETQYF
d_gene: .
j_gene: TRBJ2-5
v_gene: TRBV4-1

CDR3aa: CAGPRGQFMSYEQYF
d_gene: .
j_gene: TRBJ2-7
v_gene: TRBV27

CDR3aa: CAISESSGEGIAYGYTF
d_gene: .
j_gene: TRBJ1-2
v_gene: TRBV10-3

CDR3aa: CASSYTQGYGNTIYF
d_gene: .
j_gene: TRBJ1-3
v_gene: TRBV6-6

CDR3aa: CAISAFRVPPYEQYF
d_gene: .
j_gene: TRBJ2-7
v_gene: TRBV10-3

CDR3aa: CASSLRDLNTEAFF
d_gene: .
j_gene: TRBJ1-1
v_gene: TRBV5-4

CDR3aa: CASSMGSGPTYEQYF
d_gene: TRBD2
j_gene: TRBJ2-7
v_gene: TRBV19

CDR3aa: CASSYSFQGNYGYTF
d_gene: .
j_gene: TRBJ1-2
v_gene: TRBV2

CDR3aa: CASSQVGAGNTEAFF
d_gene: .
j_gene: TRBJ1-1
v_gene: TRBV4-2

CDR3aa: CASSYSVAGNYEQYF
d_gene: TRBD2
j_gene: TRBJ2-7
v_gene: TRBV6-5

CDR3aa: CASRTAVMNTEAFF
d_gene: .
j_gene: TRBJ1-1
v_gene: TRBV5-4

CDR3aa: CATSTVGTDYEQYF
d_gene: TRBD1
j_gene: TRBJ2-7
v_gene: TRBV15

CDR3aa: CASSWGDFQETQYF
d_gene: .
j_gene: TRBJ2-5
v_gene: TRBV5-1

CDR3aa: CASSPTWSYGYTF
d_gene: .
j_gene: TRBJ1-2
v_gene: TRBV11-2

CDR3aa: CAGSGTSETQYF
d_gene: .
j_gene: TRBJ2-5
v_gene: TRBV2

CDR3aa: CASSWDSGYGYTF
d_gene: TRBD1
j_gene: TRBJ1-2
v_gene: TRBV5-4

CDR3aa: CASSERGPTGETQYF
d_gene: TRBD2
j_gene: TRBJ2-5
v_gene: TRBV25-1

CDR3aa: CASSLSSSGYNEQFF
d_gene: .
j_gene: TRBJ2-1
v_gene: TRBV27

CDR3aa: CASSPQGGELFF
d_gene: .
j_gene: TRBJ2-2
v_gene: TRBV7-9

CDR3aa: CASSSHSSATNEKLFF
d_gene: .
j_gene: TRBJ1-4
v_gene: TRBV7-9

CDR3aa: CASSYRQGTNSPLHF
d_gene: TRBD1
j_gene: TRBJ1-6
v_gene: TRBV5-1

CDR3aa: CTSRTSVSYEQYF
d_gene: TRBD2
j_gene: TRBJ2-7
v_gene: TRBV2

CDR3aa: CASRQQGYEQYF
d_gene: .
j_gene: TRBJ2-7
v_gene: TRBV13

CDR3aa: CASSLAGFNQPQHF
d_gene: .
j_gene: TRBJ1-5
v_gene: TRBV7-9